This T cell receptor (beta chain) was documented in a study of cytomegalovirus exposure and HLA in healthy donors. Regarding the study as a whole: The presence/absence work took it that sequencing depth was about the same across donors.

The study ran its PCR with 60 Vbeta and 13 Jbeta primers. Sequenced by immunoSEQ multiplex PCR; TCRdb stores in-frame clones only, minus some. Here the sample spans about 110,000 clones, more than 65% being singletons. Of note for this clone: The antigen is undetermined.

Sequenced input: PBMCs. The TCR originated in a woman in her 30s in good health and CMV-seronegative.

CDR3 residues: CATSSSGRQLGTQYF. CDR3 nucleotide sequence: TGTGCCACCAGCAGCTCCGGGAGACAGTTGGGGACCCAGTACTTC. This chain links TRBV15 with TRBJ2-5; D might be TRBD2 (6 bases). In germline, CDR1 is LNHNV, CDR2 YYDKDF (reference sequence). V was cut by 3 bases and J by 7 bases, with 18 bases left in between. This CDR3 spans 15 amino acids.